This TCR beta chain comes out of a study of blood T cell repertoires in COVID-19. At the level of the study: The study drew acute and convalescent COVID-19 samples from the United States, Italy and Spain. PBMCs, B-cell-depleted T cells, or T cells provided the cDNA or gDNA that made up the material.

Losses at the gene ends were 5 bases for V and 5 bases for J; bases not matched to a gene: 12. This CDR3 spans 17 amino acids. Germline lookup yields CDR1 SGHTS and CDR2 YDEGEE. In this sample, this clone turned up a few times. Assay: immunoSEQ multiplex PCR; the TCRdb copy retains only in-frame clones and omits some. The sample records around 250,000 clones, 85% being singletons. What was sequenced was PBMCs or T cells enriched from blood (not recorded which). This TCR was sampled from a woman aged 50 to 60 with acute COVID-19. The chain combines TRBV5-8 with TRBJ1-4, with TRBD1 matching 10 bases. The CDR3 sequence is CASSLPTGGYGNEKLFF. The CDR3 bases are TGTGCCAGCAGTTTGCCGACAGGGGGCTATGGAAATGAAAAACTGTTTTTT.